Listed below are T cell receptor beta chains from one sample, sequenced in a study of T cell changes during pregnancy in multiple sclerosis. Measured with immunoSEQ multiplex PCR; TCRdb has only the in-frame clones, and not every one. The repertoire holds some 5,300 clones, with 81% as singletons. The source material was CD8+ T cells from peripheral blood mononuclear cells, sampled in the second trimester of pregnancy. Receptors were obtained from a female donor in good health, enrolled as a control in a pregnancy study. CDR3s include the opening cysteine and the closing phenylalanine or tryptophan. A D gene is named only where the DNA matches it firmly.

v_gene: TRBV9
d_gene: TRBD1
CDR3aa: CASSVGRTGGYEQYF

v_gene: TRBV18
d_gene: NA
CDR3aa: CASSPRQGGDTQYF

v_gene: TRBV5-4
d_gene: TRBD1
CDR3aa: CASSLAGGEGYTF

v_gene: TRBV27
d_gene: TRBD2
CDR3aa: CASSLSLPGGGADTQYF

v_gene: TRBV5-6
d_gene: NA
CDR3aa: CASSLASFGGAEAFF

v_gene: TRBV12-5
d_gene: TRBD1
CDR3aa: CASASWTGMQETQYF

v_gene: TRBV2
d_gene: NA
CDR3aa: CASSPTSDSPLHF

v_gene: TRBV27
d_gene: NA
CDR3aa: CASSLPYEQYF

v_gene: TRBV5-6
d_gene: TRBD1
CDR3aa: CASSSDREDYGYTF

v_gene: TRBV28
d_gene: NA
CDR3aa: CASSFSADQYF

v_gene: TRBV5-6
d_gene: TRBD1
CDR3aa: CASSWGTGPNTEAFF

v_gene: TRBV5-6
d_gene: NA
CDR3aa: CASSTNRQSQETQYF

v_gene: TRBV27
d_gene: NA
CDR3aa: CASSSTLNQQEQYF

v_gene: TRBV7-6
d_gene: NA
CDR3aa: CASSLPGPSYEQYF

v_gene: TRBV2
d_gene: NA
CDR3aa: CASSESGGTGANVLTF